This is a list of T cell receptor beta chains from one sample in a study of CD8 T cells in ankylosing spondylitis. TCRdb analysed the 5' RACE reads with MiXCR anew, one entry per CDR3 protein. The sample shows hundreds of thousands of distinct CDR3 sequences, more than 20% of them seen only once. Input material: blood, either unsorted or a sorted T cell fraction (not recorded which). Receptor source: a male donor with ankylosing spondylitis or in good health (not recorded which). CDR3s include the opening cysteine and the closing phenylalanine or tryptophan. A D gene is named only where the DNA matches it firmly. Rows give clone size only sometimes, using once, few, many, or a class for an expanded clone.

clone size	V gene	D gene	J gene	CDR3 protein	CDR3 DNA
-	TRBV4-1	-	TRBJ2-2	CASSQDLLGGVTGELFF	TGCGCCAGCAGCCAAGATCTGTTAGGGGGGGTCACCGGGGAGCTGTTTTTT
-	TRBV27	-	TRBJ2-3	CASSLSEDLDTQYF	TGTGCCAGCAGTTTATCGGAGGATCTGGATACGCAGTATTTT
few	TRBV7-6	-	TRBJ2-5	CASINHGSDQETQYF	TGTGCCAGCATCAATCATGGGAGTGATCAAGAGACCCAGTACTTC
-	TRBV15	-	TRBJ1-5	CATSRETGHQPQHF	TGTGCCACCAGCAGAGAAACAGGGCATCAGCCCCAGCATTTT
-	TRBV6-2/TRBV6-3	-	TRBJ1-2	CASSSRGTEYGYTF	TGTGCCAGCAGTTCCAGGGGAACAGAATATGGCTACACCTTC
-	TRBV9	-	TRBJ2-3	CASSIGTAQNTQYF	TGTGCCAGCAGCATCGGGACCGCCCAAAATACGCAGTATTTT
-	TRBV3-1	TRBD2	TRBJ2-7	CASCQFGGGESEQYF	TGTGCCAGCTGCCAATTTGGCGGGGGAGAAAGCGAGCAGTACTTC
-	TRBV3-1	-	TRBJ2-1	CASSQVREIPIEQFF	TGTGCCAGCAGCCAAGTACGTGAGATTCCCATTGAGCAGTTCTTC
-	TRBV29-1	TRBD1	TRBJ2-1	CSVQGTADNEQFF	TGCAGCGTGCAAGGGACAGCGGACAATGAGCAGTTCTTC
-	TRBV20-1	-	TRBJ2-7	CSARLWSGSYEQYF	TGCAGTGCTCGCCTATGGTCGGGCTCCTACGAGCAGTACTTC
-	TRBV7-9	-	TRBJ2-3	CASSFAGPREDTQYF	TGTGCCAGCAGCTTTGCGGGGCCGAGAGAGGATACGCAGTATTTT
-	TRBV11-2	-	TRBJ1-2	CASSLVPAGLNYGYTF	TGTGCCAGCAGCTTAGTCCCTGCAGGTCTGAACTATGGCTACACCTTC
few	TRBV3-1	-	TRBJ2-2	CASSQDLATGELFF	TGTGCCAGCAGCCAAGACCTCGCCACCGGGGAGCTGTTTTTT
few	TRBV29-1	-	TRBJ1-2	CSVSRGVDNYGYTF	TGCAGCGTTAGTCGAGGGGTAGATAACTATGGCTACACCTTC
many	TRBV20-1	TRBD2	TRBJ2-7	CSARTSGSYEQYF	TGCAGTGCCCGGACTAGCGGTTCCTACGAGCAGTACTTC
-	TRBV12-3/TRBV12-4	TRBD2	TRBJ2-7	CASSFVASGYEQYF	TGTGCCAGCAGTTTTGTTGCTAGCGGCTACGAGCAGTACTTC
-	TRBV2	-	TRBJ2-3	CASNPSRASTDTQYF	TGTGCCAGCAATCCTAGTAGGGCCAGCACAGATACGCAGTATTTT
-	TRBV7-2	-	TRBJ2-7	CASSFPYGTAYEQYF	TGTGCCAGCAGCTTCCCTTACGGGACGGCCTACGAGCAGTACTTC
-	TRBV7-9	-	TRBJ2-7	CASSSRGDSVNEQYF	TGTGCCAGCAGCTCCAGGGGTGACAGCGTGAACGAGCAGTACTTC
few	TRBV5-1	TRBD1	TRBJ2-7	CASRSTGGPNYYEQYF	TGCGCCAGCAGAAGTACAGGGGGCCCCAATTACTACGAGCAGTACTTC
-	TRBV20-1	-	TRBJ2-5	CSARDLRGGLETQYF	TGCAGTGCTAGAGATCTCAGGGGGGGTTTGGAGACCCAGTACTTC
many	TRBV12-3/TRBV12-4	TRBD2	TRBJ2-3	CASSFPASGRPTDTQYF	TGTGCCAGCAGTTTTCCGGCTAGCGGACGACCCACAGATACGCAGTATTTT
few	TRBV9	-	TRBJ2-1	CASSVPPDSYNEQFF	TGTGCCAGCAGCGTGCCGCCGGATTCCTACAATGAGCAGTTCTTC
-	TRBV4-1	-	TRBJ2-7	CASSQGGSRGYEQYF	TGCGCCAGCAGCCAAGGAGGCAGCAGGGGCTACGAGCAGTACTTC
-	TRBV12-3/TRBV12-4	TRBD1	TRBJ1-6	CASSLGTGVNSPLHF	TGTGCCAGCAGCCTCGGGACAGGGGTTAATTCACCCCTCCACTTT
many	TRBV20-1	TRBD1	TRBJ2-7	CSARDRTGESSYEQYF	TGCAGTGCTAGAGACCGGACAGGGGAAAGCTCCTACGAGCAGTACTTC
-	TRBV27	-	TRBJ1-5	CASSLSGRMGPQHF	TGTGCCAGCAGTTTATCTGGGCGAATGGGGCCCCAGCATTTT
-	TRBV12-3/TRBV12-4	-	TRBJ1-1	CASSFAGGGNTEAFF	TGTGCCAGCAGTTTCGCCGGGGGTGGGAACACTGAAGCTTTCTTT
-	TRBV9	-	TRBJ2-6	CASGSVSGANVLTF	TGTGCCAGCGGTTCCGTCTCTGGGGCCAACGTCCTGACTTTC
-	TRBV10-3	-	TRBJ2-3	CAISDVSGDTQYF	TGTGCCATCAGTGATGTTAGCGGTGATACGCAGTATTTT
few	TRBV20-1	TRBD2	TRBJ2-5	CSARLAGAQGETQYF	TGCAGTGCCAGACTAGCGGGGGCCCAGGGGGAGACCCAGTACTTC
-	TRBV12-3/TRBV12-4	-	TRBJ1-4	CASSFFGEKLFF	TGTGCCAGCAGTTTCTTTGGTGAAAAACTGTTTTTT
-	TRBV6-1	-	TRBJ2-3	CASRAVADTQYF	TGTGCCAGCAGGGCAGTTGCAGATACGCAGTATTTT
few	TRBV29-1	TRBD1	TRBJ2-2	CSVESGQGKNTGELFF	TGCAGCGTTGAATCGGGACAGGGTAAAAACACCGGGGAGCTGTTTTTT
few	TRBV20-1	TRBD1	TRBJ2-3	CSATGPWAGGTDTQYF	TGCAGTGCTACTGGTCCCTGGGCAGGGGGAACAGATACGCAGTATTTT
-	TRBV5-5	TRBD1	TRBJ2-1	CASSFTGTGTYNEQFF	TGTGCCAGCAGCTTTACCGGGACAGGGACCTACAATGAGCAGTTCTTC
-	TRBV11-3	-	TRBJ2-5	CASSFGPQETQYF	TGTGCCAGCAGCTTCGGCCCTCAAGAGACCCAGTACTTC
-	TRBV10-3	TRBD1	TRBJ2-7	CAITNLRQGASYEQYF	TGTGCCATCACGAACCTAAGACAGGGGGCTTCCTACGAGCAGTACTTC
-	TRBV20-1	-	TRBJ2-1	CSASPVGTGYEQFF	TGCAGTGCTAGCCCGGTCGGGACGGGGTATGAGCAGTTCTTC
-	TRBV12-3/TRBV12-4	-	TRBJ2-2	CASSSREGAPGELFF	TGTGCCAGCAGTTCCCGGGAAGGGGCCCCCGGGGAGCTGTTTTTT
few	TRBV6-1	-	TRBJ2-1	CASSKDNRDHHNEQFF	TGTGCCAGCAGTAAAGACAACCGGGACCACCACAATGAGCAGTTCTTC
-	TRBV11-1	TRBD2	TRBJ2-7	CASSFLIHSAGPGYEQYF	TGTGCCAGCAGCTTCCTAATCCACTCAGCGGGGCCAGGCTACGAGCAGTACTTC
few	TRBV29-1	TRBD1	TRBJ2-7	CSVEDEGQGYEQYF	TGCAGCGTTGAAGACGAAGGACAGGGCTACGAGCAGTACTTC
-	TRBV7-9	-	TRBJ1-6	CASSLAGEDSPLHF	TGTGCCAGCAGCTTAGCAGGGGAGGATTCACCCCTCCACTTT
few	TRBV12-3/TRBV12-4	-	TRBJ2-7	CASSSGTGTIYYEQYF	TGTGCCAGCAGTTCAGGAACCGGGACAATCTACTACGAGCAGTACTTC
-	TRBV12-3/TRBV12-4	-	TRBJ2-1	CASSGRGAAYNEQFF	TGTGCCAGCAGTGGTCGGGGGGCGGCTTACAATGAGCAGTTCTTC
-	TRBV9	-	TRBJ1-3	CASSADGGNTIYF	TGTGCCAGCAGCGCGGACGGAGGAAACACCATATATTTT
-	TRBV3-1	TRBD1	TRBJ2-2	CASSQTPTGMGTGELFF	TGTGCCAGCAGCCAAACCCCGACAGGGATGGGGACCGGGGAGCTGTTTTTT
-	TRBV29-1	TRBD2	TRBJ2-7	CSVVPSGGNAEQYF	TGCAGCGTTGTGCCTAGCGGGGGGAACGCCGAGCAGTACTTC
-	TRBV28	-	TRBJ2-2	CASSFRVNTGELFF	TGTGCCAGCAGTTTTCGGGTAAACACCGGGGAGCTGTTTTTT
few	TRBV27	-	TRBJ2-3	CASKISGDANGDTQYF	TGTGCCAGCAAGATTAGTGGCGATGCGAATGGGGATACGCAGTATTTT
few	TRBV28	-	TRBJ2-7	CASSLGLGEQYF	TGTGCCAGCAGTTTAGGTTTGGGAGAGCAGTACTTC
few	TRBV29-1	TRBD1	TRBJ1-1	CSAWTGGFNTEAFF	TGCAGCGCATGGACAGGGGGCTTCAACACTGAAGCTTTCTTT
few	TRBV18	-	TRBJ2-7	CASSPWVRDPDEQYF	TGTGCCAGCTCACCCTGGGTCAGAGACCCCGACGAGCAGTACTTC
many	TRBV29-1	TRBD1	TRBJ2-3	CSVEVAGGEGTQYF	TGCAGCGTTGAAGTTGCAGGGGGTGAGGGTACGCAGTATTTT